These T cell receptor beta chains were read from a single sample in a study of T-cell memory formation after mild COVID-19. TCRdb re-called the 5' RACE reads with MiXCR, one entry per CDR3 protein. The data contain approximately 390,000 distinct CDR3 sequences, about a sixth of them seen just once; the ten biggest clones take up 20% to 25%. The sequenced material came from PBMCs or a T cell subset sorted from them (not recorded which). The receptors come from a young man who had mild COVID-19 (a few samples of this study predate the infection). Cell type and time point are not known. Both conserved end residues are part of each CDR3. Each record gives: D gene, clone size, J gene, V gene, CDR3 protein. The D gene is left open where the match is weak. Part of the rows lack a size; the others show once, few, many or a class for expanded clones.

>-|-|TRBJ2-3|TRBV3-1
CASSHRAGTDTQYF
>TRBD2|-|TRBJ2-1|TRBV28
CAAGRASRGNEQFF
>-|few|TRBJ2-3|TRBV5-1
CASSSGTRRTDTQYF
>-|-|TRBJ1-2|TRBV5-6
CASSIQGNYGYTF
>-|few|TRBJ2-1|TRBV4-3
CASSQAETNEQFF
>-|few|TRBJ1-2|TRBV7-2
CASSFEWGTVGYTF
>TRBD1|-|TRBJ2-5|TRBV3-1
CASSQAGTAQETQYF
>-|few|TRBJ2-3|TRBV29-1
CSVEDEEAASTDTQYF
>-|-|TRBJ1-1|TRBV6-1
CASSEVRGETEAFF
>-|-|TRBJ1-1|TRBV6-1
CASRDTHLLGLYSEAFF
>-|-|TRBJ1-5|TRBV5-5
CASSRSWSDGIGEPQHF
>-|few|TRBJ1-1|TRBV4-1
CASTFQGNTEAFF
>-|-|TRBJ2-1|TRBV24-1
CATSGDGYNEQFF
>TRBD1|once|TRBJ2-5|TRBV20-1
CSARARDSFQETQYF
>TRBD2|-|TRBJ2-7|TRBV4-1
CASSQMGLAGTYEQYF
>TRBD1|-|TRBJ1-6|TRBV6-5
CASSYGTGVSPLHF
>-|few|TRBJ2-5|TRBV4-1
CASSQVSLETQYF
>-|-|TRBJ2-7|TRBV11-1
CASSAQTGYEQYF
>-|-|TRBJ2-7|TRBV5-1
CASHRGQSNEQYF
>-|-|TRBJ2-3|TRBV6-6
CASSYSTRAPTDTQYF
>-|-|TRBJ2-2|TRBV5-8
CASSLGAGFTGELFF
>-|-|TRBJ1-5|TRBV30
CAWEPGTNQPQHF
>TRBD2|-|TRBJ2-3|TRBV20-1
CSASSAGGTDTQYF
>-|-|TRBJ2-3|TRBV7-6
CASSWADGDTDTQYF
>TRBD1|few|TRBJ1-4|TRBV7-2
CASSLTYRGGNEKLFF
>TRBD1|-|TRBJ1-5|TRBV5-1
CASSPGTGGFRSNQPQHF
>-|few|TRBJ2-5|TRBV7-9
CASSLALSPGETQYF
>TRBD1|few|TRBJ1-5|TRBV10-3
CAISGGQGLQPQHF
>-|-|TRBJ2-5|TRBV18
CASSGALETQYF
>-|-|TRBJ2-3|TRBV29-1
CSVTVWVTDTQYF
>-|-|TRBJ1-2|TRBV20-1
CSAPKSYTRGYTF
>-|many|TRBJ2-3|TRBV5-1
CASSLEAASTDTQYF
>-|few|TRBJ1-5|TRBV7-2
CASSLGAGNRGDQPQHF
>TRBD1|few|TRBJ2-4|TRBV12-3/TRBV12-4
CASSLPGTGKNIQYF
>-|-|TRBJ2-3|TRBV5-1
CASSFGGISTDTQYF